What follows are 31 T cell receptor beta chains derived from one specimen sequenced in a study of graft-versus-host responses after intestinal transplantation. Assay: immunoSEQ multiplex PCR; the TCRdb copy retains only in-frame clones and omits some. The sample has 80,000 to 95,000 clones; about 87% are singletons. What these receptors recognize is not known. Sequenced material: unstimulated CD4+ T cells sorted from spleen or lymph node cells, taken before transplant. The source is a human donor who was the organ donor for an intestinal transplant.

The chain couples TRBV20-1 to TRBJ2-7; D call uncertain. The CDR3 runs 10 residues. V lost 6 bases, J lost 5 bases, and 8 bases lay in between. Germline loops: CDR1 DFQATT, CDR2 SNEGSKA (reference sequence). CDR3 residues: CSAGADEQYF. The CDR3 region has the DNA TGCAGTGCCGGCGCGGACGAGCAGTACTTC.

The chain is built from TRBV4-2 and TRBJ2-5; tentatively, D is TRBD1 (6 bases). V was trimmed by 5 bases and J by 5 bases, leaving 24 bases between them. This CDR3 spans 17 amino acids. Germline-derived CDR1 and CDR2 are LGHNA and YNFKEQ. CDR3 sequence: CASSRPRAGGSAETQYF. In nucleotides, the CDR3 is TGTGCCAGCAGCAGGCCGCGGGCTGGGGGCAGTGCGGAGACCCAGTACTTC.

This rearrangement joins TRBV6-5 to TRBJ1-2, with 9 bases that match TRBD1. Trimming took 10 bases from V and 8 from J; bases not matched to a gene: 17. Germline V CDR1 and CDR2: MNHEY, SVGAGI. The CDR3 contains 15 residues. Here the CDR3 reads CATHLGPPGQGGYTF. For the CDR3, the DNA is TGTGCCACCCACTTAGGCCCCCCGGGACAGGGAGGCTACACCTTC.

This chain links TRBV10-1 with TRBJ2-1; 10 bases agree with TRBD2. In germline, CDR1 is WNHNN, CDR2 SYGVQD (reference sequence). Trimming removed 0 bases from V and 7 bases from J; junction bases left unmatched: 3. The length of the CDR3 is 15 residues. Here the CDR3 reads CASSESSTSGNEQFF. The CDR3, as DNA: TGCGCCAGCAGTGAGTCTTCGACTAGCGGGAATGAGCAGTTCTTC.

This chain uses TRBV15 with TRBJ2-7; D remains ambiguous. The CDR3 runs to 16 residues. Trimming stripped 0 bases from V and 3 bases from J, with 15 bases between. Per germline, CDR1 LNHNV and CDR2 YYDKDF (reference sequence). The CDR3 loop is CATSRDLGGSRYEQYF. The CDR3 DNA follows: TGTGCCACCAGCAGAGATCTCGGTGGTAGTCGCTACGAGCAGTACTTC.

This chain joins TRBV27 and TRBJ1-6; 7 bases match TRBD1. This CDR3 is 14 amino acids long. Trimming at V came to 11 bases and at J to 3 bases, leaving 7 bases not matched to a gene. Germline-derived CDR1 and CDR2 are MNHEY and SMNVEV (reference sequence). DNA of the CDR3: TGTGCCGCCAGGGGGAATCACTATAATTCACCCCTCCACTTT. Translated: CAARGNHYNSPLHF.

This chain connects TRBV9 to TRBJ2-7, with 7 nucleotides matching TRBD1. This CDR3 is 16 amino acids long. The germline V gene encodes CDR1 SGDLS and CDR2 YYNGEE. J lost 4 bases, V lost 0 bases, and 10 bases had no gene match. CDR3 nucleotides: TGTGCCAGCAGCGTAGGGGCCGGGACAGCAAGTTACGAGCAGTACTTC. Translated: CASSVGAGTASYEQYF.

The rearrangement joins TRBV5-1 to TRBJ2-2, with TRBD1 identical over 8 bases. The V gene end was trimmed by 3 bases and the J gene end by 3 bases; junction bases not matched to a gene: 10. CDR1 is SGHRS, CDR2 YFSETQ, per germline. CDR3 size: 17 residues. For the CDR3, the DNA is TGCGCCAGCAGCTCCCACAGGGGGTATTTTGACACCGGGGAGCTGTTTTTT. Protein sequence: CASSSHRGYFDTGELFF. Supplemented by reference TRBV5-1 and TRBJ2-2, the full variable domain reads KAGVTQTPRYLIKTRGQQVTLSCSPISGHRSVSWYQQTPGQGLQFLFEYFSETQRNKGNFPGRFSGRQFSNSRSEMNVSTLELGDSALYLCASSSHRGYFDTGELFFGEGSRLTVL.

The V gene is TRBV4-1, the J gene TRBJ2-7; 7 nucleotides match TRBD2. Germline loops: CDR1 MGHRA, CDR2 YSYEKL. The ends lost 3 bases at V and 2 bases at J; junction bases unmatched: 4. The CDR3 totals 14 residues. CDR3 sequence reads: CASSQGLTTYEQYF. The CDR3 coding sequence is TGCGCCAGCAGCCAGGGACTAACCACCTACGAGCAGTACTTC.

The chain recombines TRBV5-1 with TRBJ1-1; TRBD1 matches at 8 bases. V dropped 4 bases and J dropped 0; count of bases not matched to a gene: 5. The CDR3 extends over 15 amino acids. Germline assignment: CDR1 SGHRS and CDR2 YFSETQ. This chain's CDR3 is CASSPRTGMNTEAFF. CDR3 nucleotides: TGCGCCAGCAGCCCTCGGACAGGGATGAACACTGAAGCTTTCTTT.

The gene calls are TRBV12-2 and TRBJ2-7; the table's D call TRBD2 went unverified against the DNA. TRBV12-2 is listed as a pseudogene. This CDR3 contains 13 residues. CDR3 region: CASRYGLALEQYF. Here the CDR3 DNA reads TGTGCAAGTCGCTACGGACTAGCCCTCGAGCAGTACTTC.

The chain couples TRBV7-9 to TRBJ2-4; 12 nucleotides agree with TRBD1. This CDR3 comprises 19 residues. The germline V gene encodes CDR1 SEHNR and CDR2 FQNEAQ (reference sequence). V dropped 1 base and J dropped 0; count of bases not matched to a gene: 7. CDR3 nucleotide sequence: TGTGCCAGCAGCTTAGTCCTGGGACAGGGGGCCCCAGCCAAAAACATTCAGTACTTC. It is translated as CASSLVLGQGAPAKNIQYF.

V gene TRBV6-5 combines with J gene TRBJ2-3, with 9 bases that match TRBD2. CDR3 length equals 15 residues. J lost 2 bases, V lost 6 bases, and 6 bases had no gene match. CDR1 and CDR2 from the germline V gene are MNHEY and SVGAGI. CDR3 residues: CASSLSGSITDTQYF. The CDR3 DNA reads TGTGCCAGCAGCCTTAGCGGGAGCATCACAGATACGCAGTATTTT.

The chain's CDR3 is CASSQDPTSGRQETQYF. The CDR3 nucleotides are TGTGCCAGCAGCCAAGATCCCACTAGCGGGAGGCAAGAGACCCAGTACTTC. The chain employs TRBV4-2 and TRBJ2-5; 12 bases map to TRBD2. CDR1 is LGHNA, CDR2 YNFKEQ, per germline. This CDR3 spans 17 amino acids. With V trimmed by 0 bases and J by 2 bases, 4 bases remained unmatched.

The rearrangement joins TRBV28 to TRBJ2-7, with TRBD1 as a possible D gene (8 bases). Germline V gene lookup returns CDR1 MDHEN and CDR2 SYDVKM. The CDR3 consists of 14 residues. Trimming removed 5 bases at V and 4 bases at J, with 15 bases between. The CDR3 region has the DNA TGTGCCAGCAGTAACAGGGGGGAGGGGTACGAGCAGTACTTC. It yields the protein CASSNRGEGYEQYF.

The chain uses TRBV6-1 and TRBJ2-1; 12 bases align to TRBD2. CDR3 length equals 14 residues. V was clipped by 7 bases and J by 8 bases; unmatched bases: 6. The germline V gene encodes CDR1 MNHNS and CDR2 SASEGT. The CDR3 sequence: CASTFRLAGDEQFF. CDR3 in DNA: TGTGCCAGCACCTTTAGACTAGCGGGGGATGAGCAGTTCTTC.

The chain links TRBV5-1 to TRBJ1-2, with 7 bases fitting TRBD1. The V gene end was trimmed by 4 bases and the J gene end by 12 bases; junction bases not matched to a gene: 24. Germline V CDR1 and CDR2: SGHRS, YFSETQ. The CDR3 consists of 17 residues. The CDR3 sequence is CASSPRGQTTGSYGHTF. The CDR3 bases are TGCGCCAGCAGCCCGCGGGGACAGACTACTGGGAGTTACGGCCACACCTTC.

The chain couples TRBV10-2 to TRBJ2-5, with D unclear. The V end lost 3 bases, the J end lost 4 bases, and 3 bases lay between the germline ends. Germline CDR1 WSHSY, CDR2 SAAADI. The CDR3 is 11 residues long. The CDR3 nucleotides read TGCGCCAGCAGTGATCGAGAGACCCAGTACTTC. This sequence encodes CASSDRETQYF.

The CDR3 loop is CASIDNPGGETQYF. The DNA of the CDR3 is TGTGCCAGCATCGACAATCCGGGGGGAGAGACCCAGTACTTC. The J gene is TRBJ2-5, the V gene TRBV21-1; TRBD2, the table's D call, lacks a check against the DNA. TRBV21-1 has pseudogene status. This CDR3 is built from 14 residues.

J is TRBJ2-6 and V is TRBV7-9, with 10 bases that match TRBD1. Unmatched junction bases numbered 6, after V lost 3 bases and J lost 7 bases. Germline CDR1 reads SEHNR; CDR2 reads FQNEAQ (reference sequence). The CDR3 contains 16 residues. CDR3 residues: CASSLTGGEGANVLTF. CDR3 DNA sequence: TGTGCCAGCAGCTTGACAGGGGGCGAAGGCGCCAACGTCCTGACTTTC.

The V gene is TRBV19, the J gene TRBJ1-3; TRBD1 matches at 9 bases. The CDR3 sequence is 14 residues long. CDR1 LNHDA and CDR2 SQIVND come from the germline V gene (reference sequence). J gave up 6 bases and V 4 bases, and 4 bases lay outside the gene matches. CDR3 nucleotides: TGTGCCAGTAGTAGCCGGGACAGGGTAAACACCATATATTTT. This gives the protein CASSSRDRVNTIYF.

The rearrangement joins TRBV23-1 to TRBJ2-5; D is possibly TRBD1 (6 bases). TRBV23-1 is given ORF status, its function remaining uncertain. The CDR3 loop spans 13 amino acids. V was shortened by 5 bases and J by 5 bases, with 12 bases between the two germline ends. Written as DNA, the CDR3 is TGCGCCAGCAGTTCGCCCGACAGGGAGACCCAGTACTTC. This sequence encodes CASSSPDRETQYF.

V usage is TRBV28 and J usage is TRBJ1-4; TRBD1 matches at 7 bases. CDR3 length equals 14 residues. Trimming removed 2 bases from V and 3 bases from J; junction bases left unmatched: 0. In germline, CDR1 is MDHEN, CDR2 SYDVKM. The CDR3 sequence is CASSLQGANEKLFF. The CDR3 nucleotides are TGTGCCAGCAGTTTACAGGGGGCTAATGAAAAACTGTTTTTT.

The V and J genes are TRBV7-2 and TRBJ2-5; TRBD2 might be the D (5 bases). The CDR3 consists of 13 residues. Trimming removed 2 bases from V and 3 bases from J, with 7 bases in between. Germline loops: CDR1 SGHTA, CDR2 FQGNSA. CDR3 region: CASSLWGEETQYF. CDR3 in DNA: TGTGCCAGCAGCTTATGGGGAGAAGAGACCCAGTACTTC.

The chain links TRBV18 to TRBJ2-2; 10 nucleotides agree with TRBD1. Germline V gene sequence: CDR1 KGHSH, CDR2 LQKENI. V trimming: 3 bases; J trimming: 5 bases; junction bases outside the gene matches: 6. The CDR3 has 16 amino acids. Here the CDR3 reads CASSPRQGAETGELFF. DNA for the CDR3: TGTGCCAGCTCACCTCGACAGGGGGCGGAGACCGGGGAGCTGTTTTTT.

A few counts support this clone. The gene calls are TRBV6-6 and TRBJ1-5; 9 bases line up with TRBD1. Germline lookup yields CDR1 MNHNY and CDR2 SVGAGI (reference sequence). This CDR3 is built from 16 residues. The junction had 13 bases not matched to a gene; V was cut back by 5 bases and J by 8 bases. DNA of the CDR3: TGTGCCAGCAGTCCCATTGACACAGGGGGCTTAGAGCCCCAGCATTTT. As protein: CASSPIDTGGLEPQHF.

The chain carries TRBV7-2 and TRBJ2-3; D remains unclear. Looked up from germline, CDR1 is SGHTA and CDR2 is FQGNSA. The V end was cut by 0 bases, the J end by 0 bases, with 13 bases between. CDR3 length: 17 amino acids. CDR3 amino acids: CASSLALVRFSTDTQYF. The CDR3 nucleotides are TGTGCCAGCAGCTTAGCCCTGGTCAGATTCAGCACAGATACGCAGTATTTT.

The genes are TRBV2 and TRBJ2-1, with 11 nucleotides matching TRBD2. J gave up 2 bases and V 6 bases, and 3 bases lay outside the gene matches. Germline loops: CDR1 SNHLY, CDR2 FYNNEI. There are 15 residues in the CDR3. CDR3 in amino acids: CASSELAGAYNEQFF. In nucleotides, the CDR3 is TGTGCCAGCAGCGAACTAGCGGGGGCCTACAATGAGCAGTTCTTC.

The chain has TRBV4-2 and TRBJ2-1; D might be TRBD2 (5 bases). Germline CDR1 LGHNA, CDR2 YNFKEQ. This CDR3 comprises 12 residues. With 4 bases removed from V and 10 bases from J, the gap between germline ends came to 11 bases. The CDR3 sequence: CASSPGIAEQFF. DNA of the CDR3: TGTGCCAGCAGCCCCGGGATCGCCGAGCAGTTCTTC.

The chain carries TRBV18 and TRBJ1-4, with TRBD1 identical over 8 bases. CDR3 length equals 14 residues. Germline V gene data show CDR1 as KGHSH and CDR2 as LQKENI. V lost 0 bases to trimming and J lost 10 bases; unmatched junction nucleotides: 4. As DNA, the CDR3 is TGTGCCAGCTCACCACCCGGACAGGGCCGAAAACTGTTTTTT. It encodes CASSPPGQGRKLFF.

This rearrangement joins TRBV5-4 to TRBJ2-3; no clear D gene. The CDR3 is made up of 13 amino acids. With 3 bases removed from V and 1 base from J, the gap between germline ends came to 6 bases. Germline V gene sequence: CDR1 SGHNT, CDR2 YYREEE (reference sequence). The CDR3 protein is CASSSQGTDTQYF. The CDR3 nucleotides are TGTGCCAGCAGCTCCCAGGGCACAGATACGCAGTATTTT.